The present entry profiles one T cell receptor beta chain with its context. The data were produced by immunoSEQ multiplex PCR, yet TCRdb's version contains in-frame clones alone and is incomplete. The sample shows approximately 90,000 clones, 91% of them seen only once. The source of the sample is a study of OX40 agonist ivuxolimab in advanced cancers. Study overall: The study enrolled dose-escalation patients with hepatocellular carcinoma, melanoma, renal cell or head and neck cancer.

The CDR3 totals 14 residues. CDR1 and CDR2 (germline): LNHDA, SQIVND (reference sequence). Trimming took off 6 bases at V and 7 bases at J, with 18 bases between the two ends. The J gene is TRBJ2-5, the V gene TRBV19; TRBD1 or TRBD2 may be the D gene (5 bases each). The TCR was taken from an adult with an advanced solid tumor such as melanoma, head and neck, liver or kidney cancer. The sample in question was CD4+ or CD8+ T cells sorted from blood, obtained in a trial of the OX40 agonist ivuxolimab. This CDR3 reads CASSMGQYGGTQYF. CDR3 bases: TGTGCCAGTAGCATGGGGCAGTATGGAGGGACCCAGTACTTC.